This T cell receptor beta chain was sequenced during a study of cytotoxic CD8 clonotypes in ibrutinib-treated CLL. Germline lookup yields CDR1 LNHDA and CDR2 SQIVND (reference sequence). V lost 3 bases and J 3 bases, leaving 5 bases between the germline ends. This CDR3 has 13 residues. The sequencing depth, 1 in 200,000 to 1 in 1 million T cells, was the target. TCRdb's copy holds only in-frame clones and misses some; the assay was immunoSEQ multiplex PCR. Of over 100,000 clones in the sample, over 75% were seen once. With respect to this clone: Its antigen is as yet unknown.

The study's findings and limits: Baseline values of clonality outstripped age-matched healthy donors and followed circulating CD8+ T-cell counts. Ibrutinib response saw clonality rise, and progression saw it return toward baseline.

The chain joins TRBV19 to TRBJ2-2, with D unresolved. Specimen: PBMCs, collected after 24 months of ibrutinib treatment. The origin of this receptor is a human donor with chronic lymphocytic leukemia. CDR3 in amino acids: CASSIVYTGELFF. The CDR3 DNA is TGTGCCAGTAGTATTGTATACACCGGGGAGCTGTTTTTT.